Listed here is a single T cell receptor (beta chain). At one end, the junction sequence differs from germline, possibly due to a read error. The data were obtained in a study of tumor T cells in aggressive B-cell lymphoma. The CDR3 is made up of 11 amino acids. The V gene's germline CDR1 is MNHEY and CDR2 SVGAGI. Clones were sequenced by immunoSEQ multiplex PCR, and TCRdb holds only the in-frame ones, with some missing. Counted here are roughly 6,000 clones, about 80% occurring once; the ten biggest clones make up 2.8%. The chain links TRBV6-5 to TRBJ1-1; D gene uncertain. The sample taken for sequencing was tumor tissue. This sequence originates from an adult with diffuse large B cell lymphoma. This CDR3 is CASRFNIEAFF. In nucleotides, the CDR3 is TGTGCCAGCCGATTTAACATTGAAGCTTTCTTT.